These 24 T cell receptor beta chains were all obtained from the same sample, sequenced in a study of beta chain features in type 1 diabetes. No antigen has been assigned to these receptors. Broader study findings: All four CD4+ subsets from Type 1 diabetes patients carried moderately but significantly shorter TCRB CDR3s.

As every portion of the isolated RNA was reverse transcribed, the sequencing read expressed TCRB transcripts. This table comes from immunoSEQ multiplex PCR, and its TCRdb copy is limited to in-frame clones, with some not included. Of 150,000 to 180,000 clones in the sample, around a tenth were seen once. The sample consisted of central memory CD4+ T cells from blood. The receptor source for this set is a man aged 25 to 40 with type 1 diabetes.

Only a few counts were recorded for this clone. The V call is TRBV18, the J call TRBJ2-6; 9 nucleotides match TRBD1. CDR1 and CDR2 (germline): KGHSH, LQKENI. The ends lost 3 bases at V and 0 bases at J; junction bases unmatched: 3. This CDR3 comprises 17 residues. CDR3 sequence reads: CASSPVTGGSGANVLTF. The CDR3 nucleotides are TGTGCCAGCTCACCCGTGACAGGGGGCTCTGGGGCCAACGTCCTGACTTTC.

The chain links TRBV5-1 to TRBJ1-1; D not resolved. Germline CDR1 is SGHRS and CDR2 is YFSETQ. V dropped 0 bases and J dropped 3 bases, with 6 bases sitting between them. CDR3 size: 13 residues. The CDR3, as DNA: TGCGCCAGCAGCTTGGCGGAGGACACTGAAGCTTTCTTT. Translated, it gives CASSLAEDTEAFF.

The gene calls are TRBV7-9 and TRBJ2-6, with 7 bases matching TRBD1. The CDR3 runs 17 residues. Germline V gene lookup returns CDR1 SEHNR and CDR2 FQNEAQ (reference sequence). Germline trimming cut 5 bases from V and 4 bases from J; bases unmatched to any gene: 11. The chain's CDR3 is CASSQTGALSGANVLTF. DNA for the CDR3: TGTGCCAGCAGCCAAACAGGGGCTTTGTCCGGGGCCAACGTCCTGACTTTC.

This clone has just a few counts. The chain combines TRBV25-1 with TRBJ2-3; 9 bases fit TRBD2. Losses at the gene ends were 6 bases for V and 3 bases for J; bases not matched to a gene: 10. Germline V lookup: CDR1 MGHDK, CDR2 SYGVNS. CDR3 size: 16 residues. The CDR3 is CASRPPGLAVTDTQYF. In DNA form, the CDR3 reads TGTGCCAGCAGACCCCCGGGACTAGCTGTGACAGATACGCAGTATTTT.

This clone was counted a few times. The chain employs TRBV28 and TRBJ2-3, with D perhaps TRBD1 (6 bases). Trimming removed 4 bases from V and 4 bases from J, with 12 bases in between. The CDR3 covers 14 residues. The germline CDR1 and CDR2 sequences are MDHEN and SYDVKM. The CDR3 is CASSSIQGSDTQYF. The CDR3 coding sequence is TGTGCCAGCAGTTCTATACAGGGCTCAGATACGCAGTATTTT.

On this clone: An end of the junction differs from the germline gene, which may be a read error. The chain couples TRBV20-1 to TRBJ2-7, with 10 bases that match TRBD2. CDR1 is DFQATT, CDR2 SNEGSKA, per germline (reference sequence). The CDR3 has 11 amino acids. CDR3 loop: CSASQGLALNF. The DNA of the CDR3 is TGCAGTGCTAGCCAGGGACTAGCGCTGAACTTC.

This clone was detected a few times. Written as DNA, the CDR3 is TGTGCCAGCTCACCGTTGTGGGGGGATAACACTGAAGCTTTCTTT. Translated: CASSPLWGDNTEAFF. V gene TRBV18 combines with J gene TRBJ1-1; possibly TRBD1 for D (5 bases). V lost 3 bases and J 2 bases, leaving 13 bases between the germline ends. Germline V gives CDR1 KGHSH, CDR2 LQKENI. The CDR3 extends over 15 amino acids.

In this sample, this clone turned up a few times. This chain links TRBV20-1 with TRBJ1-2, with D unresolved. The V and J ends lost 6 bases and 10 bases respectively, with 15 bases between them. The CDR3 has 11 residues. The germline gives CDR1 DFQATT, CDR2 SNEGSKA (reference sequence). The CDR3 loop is CSALERGVYTF. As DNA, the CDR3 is TGCAGTGCGCTCGAAAGAGGAGTCTACACCTTC.

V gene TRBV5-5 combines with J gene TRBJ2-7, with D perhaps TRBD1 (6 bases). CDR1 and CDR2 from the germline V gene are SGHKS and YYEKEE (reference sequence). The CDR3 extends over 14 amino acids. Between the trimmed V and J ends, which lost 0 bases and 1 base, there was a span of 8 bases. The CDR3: CASSLGDNSYEQYF. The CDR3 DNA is TGTGCCAGCAGCTTGGGGGACAATTCCTACGAGCAGTACTTC.

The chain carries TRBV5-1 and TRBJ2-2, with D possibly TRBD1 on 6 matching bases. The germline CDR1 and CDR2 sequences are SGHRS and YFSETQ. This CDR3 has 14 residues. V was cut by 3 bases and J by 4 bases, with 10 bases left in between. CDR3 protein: CASSSGEITGELFF. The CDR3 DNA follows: TGCGCCAGCAGCTCAGGGGAAATCACCGGGGAGCTGTTTTTT.

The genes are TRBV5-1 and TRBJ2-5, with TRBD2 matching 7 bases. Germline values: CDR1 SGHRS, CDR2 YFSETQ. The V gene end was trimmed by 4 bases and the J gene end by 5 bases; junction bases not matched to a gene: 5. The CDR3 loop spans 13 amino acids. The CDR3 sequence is CASSEGGKETQYF. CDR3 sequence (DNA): TGCGCCAGCAGCGAGGGAGGGAAGGAGACCCAGTACTTC.

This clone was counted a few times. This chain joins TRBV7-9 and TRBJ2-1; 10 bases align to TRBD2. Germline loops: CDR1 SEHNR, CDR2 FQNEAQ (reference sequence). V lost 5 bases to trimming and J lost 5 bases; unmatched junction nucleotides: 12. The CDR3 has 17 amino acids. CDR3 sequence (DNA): TGTGCCAGCAGCCTCAGGGCGGGGACTAGCGCGAACAATGAGCAGTTCTTC. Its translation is CASSLRAGTSANNEQFF.

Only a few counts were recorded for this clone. The DNA of the CDR3 is TGTGCCAGCAGCTTAGGGACCTCGACAGGGGCAGATACGCAGTATTTT. Its protein product is CASSLGTSTGADTQYF. This rearrangement joins TRBV7-9 to TRBJ2-3; TRBD1 matches at 8 bases. Germline-derived CDR1 and CDR2 are SEHNR and FQNEAQ (reference sequence). CDR3 length: 16 amino acids. V shed 1 base and J 4 bases; nucleotides not matched to a gene: 7. Looking up the rest from reference TRBV7-9 and TRBJ2-3 gives the full variable domain: DTGVSQNPRHKITKRGQNVTFRCDPISEHNRLYWYRQTLGQGPEFLTYFQNEAQLEKSRLLSDRFSAERPKGSFSTLEIQRTEQGDSAMYLCASSLGTSTGADTQYFGPGTRLTVL.

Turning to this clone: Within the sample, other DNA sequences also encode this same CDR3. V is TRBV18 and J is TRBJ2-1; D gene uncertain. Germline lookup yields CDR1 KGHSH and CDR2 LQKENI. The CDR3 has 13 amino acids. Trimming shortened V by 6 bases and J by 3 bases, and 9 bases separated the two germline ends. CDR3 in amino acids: CASSPASYNEQFF. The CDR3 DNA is TGTGCCAGCTCTCCCGCTAGCTACAATGAGCAGTTCTTC.

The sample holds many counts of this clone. CDR3 nucleotides: TGTGCCAGCAGTCCAACAGGGTACCAGCCCCAGCATTTT. Its protein is CASSPTGYQPQHF. The chain links TRBV2 to TRBJ1-5, with TRBD1 as a possible D gene (6 bases). The CDR3 has 13 amino acids. Germline V gene sequence: CDR1 SNHLY, CDR2 FYNNEI. Trimming left V 5 bases short and J 7 bases short, with 12 bases between.

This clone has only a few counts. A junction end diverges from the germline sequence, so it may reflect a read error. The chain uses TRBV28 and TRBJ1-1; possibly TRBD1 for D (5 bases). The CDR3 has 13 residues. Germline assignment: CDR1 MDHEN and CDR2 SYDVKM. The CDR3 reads CASSFGGETPHYF. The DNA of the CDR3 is TGTGCCAGCAGTTTCGGGGGGGAGACACCACATTACTTT.

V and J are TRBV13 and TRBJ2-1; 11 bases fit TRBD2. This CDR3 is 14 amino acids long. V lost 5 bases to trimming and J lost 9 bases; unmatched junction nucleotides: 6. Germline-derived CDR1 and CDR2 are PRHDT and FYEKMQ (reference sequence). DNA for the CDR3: TGTGCCAGCAGCCCCTTAGCGGGAGGGGGTGAGCAGTTCTTC. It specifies CASSPLAGGGEQFF.

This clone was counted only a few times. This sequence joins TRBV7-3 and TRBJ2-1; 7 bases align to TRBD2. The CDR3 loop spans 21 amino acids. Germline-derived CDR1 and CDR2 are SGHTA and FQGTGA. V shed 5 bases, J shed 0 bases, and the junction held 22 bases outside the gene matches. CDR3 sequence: CASSLRRRPSGLQSSYNEQFF. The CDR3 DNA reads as TGTGCCAGCAGCCTCCGTCGTCGGCCTAGCGGCCTTCAAAGCTCCTACAATGAGCAGTTCTTC.

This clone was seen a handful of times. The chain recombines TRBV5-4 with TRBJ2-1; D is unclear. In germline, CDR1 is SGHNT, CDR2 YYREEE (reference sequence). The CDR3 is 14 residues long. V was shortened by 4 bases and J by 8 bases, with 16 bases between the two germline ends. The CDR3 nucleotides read TGTGCCAGCAGCCCGGTTCTAGTTTCGCATGAGCAGTTCTTC. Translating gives CASSPVLVSHEQFF.

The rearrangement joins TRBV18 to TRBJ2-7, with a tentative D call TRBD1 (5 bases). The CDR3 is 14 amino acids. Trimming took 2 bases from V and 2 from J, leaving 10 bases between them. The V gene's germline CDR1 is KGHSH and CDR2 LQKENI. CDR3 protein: CASSPVGQTYEQYF. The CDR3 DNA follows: TGTGCCAGCTCACCAGTCGGACAAACCTACGAGCAGTACTTC.

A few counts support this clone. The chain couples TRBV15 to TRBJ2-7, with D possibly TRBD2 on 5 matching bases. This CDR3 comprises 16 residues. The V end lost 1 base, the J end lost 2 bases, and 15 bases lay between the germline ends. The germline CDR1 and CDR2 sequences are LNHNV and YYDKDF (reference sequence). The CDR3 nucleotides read TGTGCCACCAGCAGAGCGACTACCGGGAAACCCTACGAGCAGTACTTC. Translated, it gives CATSRATTGKPYEQYF.

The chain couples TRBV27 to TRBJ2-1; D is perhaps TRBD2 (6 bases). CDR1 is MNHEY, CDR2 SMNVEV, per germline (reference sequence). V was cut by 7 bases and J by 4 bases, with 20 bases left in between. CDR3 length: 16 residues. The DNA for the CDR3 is TGTGCCAGCACCTCCCTTGGTAGCGGAAGATACAATGAGCAGTTCTTC. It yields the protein CASTSLGSGRYNEQFF.

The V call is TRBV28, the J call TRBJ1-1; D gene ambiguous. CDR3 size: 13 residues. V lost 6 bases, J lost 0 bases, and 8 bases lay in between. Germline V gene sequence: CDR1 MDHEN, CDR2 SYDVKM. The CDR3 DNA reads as TGTGCCAGCAGGGTACAGCTGAACACTGAAGCTTTCTTT. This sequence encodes CASRVQLNTEAFF.

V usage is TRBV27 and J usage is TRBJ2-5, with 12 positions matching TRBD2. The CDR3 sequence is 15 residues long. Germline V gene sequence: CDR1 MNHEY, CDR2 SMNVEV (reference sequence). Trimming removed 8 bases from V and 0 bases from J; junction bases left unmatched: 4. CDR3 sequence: CASRLAGGYQETQYF. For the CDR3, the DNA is TGTGCCAGCCGTCTAGCGGGAGGGTACCAAGAGACCCAGTACTTC.